This entry is about one T cell receptor beta chain. Its specificity is not known. This record comes from a study of T cells in Graves' hyperthyroidism and ophthalmopathy. Findings of the study overall: Most thyroid-expanded clonotypes above 0.001 were also found in blood. Before onset, by a median of about seven months, the model predicted ophthalmopathy.

The CDR3 is 16 amino acids. RNA transcripts yielded amplified TCR beta CDR3 regions. An initial round of RT-PCR targeting the TCR CDR3 relied on the HTBI primer set. TCRdb itself ran the multiplex PCR reads through MiXCR, one entry per CDR3 protein. The sample gives some 460,000 distinct CDR3 sequences, around 14% of which show up once; around an eighth is in the top ten. Graves' hyperthyroidism is called stable when ophthalmopathy does not progress within 18 months. Aged 18 to 65, the patients had hyperthyroidism that was newly diagnosed and had lasted under 2 months. The rearrangement joins TRBV3-2 to TRBJ1-5; TRBD1 was called by the table and not checked on the DNA. TRBV3-2 is reported as a pseudogene. The source is a woman aged 18-35 years with Graves' hyperthyroidism. Material: blood. The CDR3 coding sequence is TGTGCCAGCAGCCAAGTGTGTCAGGGGCGGGATCAGCCCCAGCATTTT. It yields the protein CASSQVCQGRDQPQHF.